This T cell receptor (beta chain) was recovered during a study of blood T cell repertoires in COVID-19. The CDR3 covers 14 residues. From germline, CDR1 is LGHDT and CDR2 YNNKEL (reference sequence). Trimming at V came to 1 base and at J to 6 bases, leaving 5 bases not matched to a gene. This table comes from immunoSEQ multiplex PCR, and its TCRdb copy is limited to in-frame clones, with some not included. The table lists around 110,000 clones, over 65% of them singletons. The sample consisted of peripheral blood. This sequence was found in a man aged 30 to 45 with acute or convalescent COVID-19. The chain joins TRBV3-1 (or the pseudogene TRBV3-2) to TRBJ1-2, with 7 nucleotides matching TRBD1. The CDR3 protein is CASSQGLRGNGYTF. CDR3 nucleotide sequence: TGTGCCAGCAGCCAAGGCCTCAGGGGGAATGGCTACACCTTC.